The 24 T cell receptor beta chains listed next were all sequenced from one sample in a study of CD8 T cells in Susac syndrome. Random hexamers were used to reverse transcribe an amount of about 0.45 to 1 ug RNA. Using its own MiXCR run on the immunoSEQ multiplex PCR reads, TCRdb lists one record per CDR3 protein. Of hundreds of thousands of distinct CDR3 sequences listed, 85% to 90% are singletons. The sequenced sample consisted of CD8+ T cells from PBMCs. Every receptor here comes from a human donor with multiple sclerosis.

The CDR3 DNA reads as TGTGCCAGCAGTTACTCGGGGAATCCCTCCTACGAGCAGTACTTC. This codes for CASSYSGNPSYEQYF. The chain couples TRBV6-5 to TRBJ2-7, with D uncertain. Germline CDR1 MNHEY, CDR2 SVGAGI. The CDR3 is made up of 15 amino acids. V was cut by 0 bases and J by 0 bases, with 9 bases left in between.

The chain recombines TRBV10-3 with TRBJ1-5, with TRBD1 matching over 7 bases. This CDR3 contains 16 residues. Germline CDR1 and CDR2: ENHRY and SYGVKD. Trimming at V came to 4 bases and at J to 1 base, leaving 7 bases not matched to a gene. CDR3 sequence reads: CAISAGQDLSNQPQHF. CDR3 DNA: TGTGCCATCAGTGCCGGACAGGACCTCAGCAATCAGCCCCAGCATTTT.

This clonotype was seen only once. This chain uses TRBV28 with TRBJ1-2; D not certain. With 2 bases removed from V and 0 bases from J, the gap between germline ends came to 10 bases. Per germline, CDR1 MDHEN and CDR2 SYDVKM. The CDR3 runs to 15 residues. CDR3 region: CASSLRPPTNYGYTF. DNA for the CDR3: TGTGCCAGCAGTTTAAGGCCACCGACTAACTATGGCTACACCTTC.

The V call is TRBV12-5, the J call TRBJ2-1; 9 bases line up with TRBD1. The CDR3 extends over 18 amino acids. CDR1 and CDR2 (germline): LGHNT, FRNRAP. With V trimmed by 1 base and J by 6 bases, 13 bases remained unmatched. The CDR3 region has the DNA TGTGCTAGTGGTTTGGCGTCGGACGACAGGGGGGTCCTCAATGAGCAGTTCTTC. Translated, it gives CASGLASDDRGVLNEQFF.

This clonotype has just one count. The rearrangement links TRBV27 to TRBJ2-7; D might be TRBD1 or TRBD2, each matching 5 bases. Germline lookup yields CDR1 MNHEY and CDR2 SMNVEV (reference sequence). The CDR3 runs to 12 residues. V was shortened by 6 bases and J by 7 bases, with 13 bases between the two germline ends. CDR3 region: CASSSKRGEQYF. As DNA, the CDR3 is TGTGCCAGCAGCAGTAAGAGGGGTGAGCAGTACTTC.

This clonotype has more than one count but fewer than ten. The CDR3 DNA sequence: TGTGCCAGCAGCTTGACACAGGGTTTCAACGAGCAGTACTTC. This sequence encodes CASSLTQGFNEQYF. The chain combines TRBV11-2 with TRBJ2-7; the D gene is possibly TRBD1 (6 bases). V was trimmed by 3 bases and J by 5 bases, leaving 14 bases between them. The CDR3 spans 14 residues. Germline V gives CDR1 SGHAT, CDR2 FQNNGV.

The V and J genes are TRBV20-1 and TRBJ2-1; TRBD1 matches at 8 bases. The V gene's germline CDR1 is DFQATT and CDR2 SNEGSKA (reference sequence). CDR3 length: 16 residues. With 0 bases clipped from V and 4 bases from J, the junction kept 8 bases outside the gene matches. Here the CDR3 reads CSARDQGTGVYNEQFF. The CDR3, as DNA: TGCAGTGCTAGAGATCAGGGGACAGGAGTATACAATGAGCAGTTCTTC.

This chain links TRBV5-1 with TRBJ2-7; 10 bases align to TRBD2. Germline V lookup: CDR1 SGHRS, CDR2 YFSETQ. The CDR3 sequence is 17 residues long. V shed 2 bases, J shed 3 bases, and the junction held 11 bases outside the gene matches. The CDR3 sequence: CASSFYASGSGGYEQYF. CDR3 coding DNA: TGCGCCAGCAGCTTTTACGCTAGCGGGAGTGGAGGCTACGAGCAGTACTTC.

This clonotype was seen a handful of times. The rearrangement uses TRBV7-9 and TRBJ2-4; 8 nucleotides line up with TRBD1. With V trimmed by 5 bases and J by 1 base, 13 bases remained unmatched. Germline V gene sequence: CDR1 SEHNR, CDR2 FQNEAQ (reference sequence). The CDR3 is made up of 18 amino acids. CDR3: CASSPGQALTSAKNIQYF. CDR3 nucleotides: TGTGCCAGCAGCCCGGGACAGGCTCTTACCTCGGCCAAAAACATTCAGTACTTC.

V usage is TRBV28 and J usage is TRBJ2-7, with D perhaps assigned TRBD1 or TRBD2 (5 bases each). V was trimmed by 6 bases and J by 4 bases, leaving 22 bases between them. From germline, CDR1 is MDHEN and CDR2 SYDVKM. The CDR3 covers 16 residues. CDR3 amino acids: CASRWAGTPSRYEQYF. Written as DNA, the CDR3 is TGTGCCAGCAGGTGGGCAGGGACCCCGTCTAGGTACGAGCAGTACTTC.

This rearrangement joins TRBV4-1 to TRBJ2-7; D not resolved. The ends were cut back, 1 base at V and 2 bases at J, with 12 bases in the middle. The CDR3 is 15 amino acids. Germline-derived CDR1 and CDR2 are MGHRA and YSYEKL. The CDR3 sequence is CASSQVGSEPYEQYF. The CDR3 DNA reads as TGCGCCAGCAGCCAAGTTGGGTCAGAACCCTACGAGCAGTACTTC.

CDR3: CASSLEETTDTQYF. CDR3 coding DNA: TGTGCCAGCAGTTTAGAGGAGACCACAGATACGCAGTATTTT. The V and J genes are TRBV12-3 or TRBV12-4 and TRBJ2-3, with D uncertain. The CDR3 contains 14 residues. Deletions cut 1 base from V and 2 bases from J, with 7 bases between.

The rearrangement links TRBV5-1 to TRBJ2-6; TRBD1 agrees at 9 bases. CDR3 size: 17 residues. V lost 0 bases and J lost 4; bases outside the gene matches: 5. CDR1 is SGHRS, CDR2 YFSETQ, per germline. The CDR3, as DNA: TGCGCCAGCAGCTTGGATGGGACAGGGCGAGGGGCCAACGTCCTGACTTTC. It codes for CASSLDGTGRGANVLTF.

The rearrangement links TRBV15 to TRBJ2-1, with D possibly matching TRBD2 (6 bases). The CDR3 is 15 amino acids. The V end was cut by 4 bases, the J end by 1 base, with 11 bases between. Germline assignment: CDR1 LNHNV and CDR2 YYDKDF (reference sequence). CDR3 DNA: TGTGCCACCAGCAAGGAGGGTTCGTCCTACAATGAGCAGTTCTTC. Its translation is CATSKEGSSYNEQFF.

The genes are TRBV23-1 and TRBJ2-2; 12 nucleotides align to TRBD2. TRBV23-1 counts as an open reading frame of uncertain function. Unmatched junction bases numbered 7, after V lost 4 bases and J lost 7 bases. CDR3 length equals 16 residues. CDR3 sequence reads: CASSPTGLAGLGELFF. The CDR3 DNA reads as TGCGCCAGCAGTCCGACCGGACTAGCGGGACTCGGGGAGCTGTTTTTT.

The V gene is TRBV10-3, the J gene TRBJ1-5, with D unclear. Per germline, CDR1 ENHRY and CDR2 SYGVKD. The V end was cut by 1 base, the J end by 0 bases, with 7 bases between. The CDR3 spans 15 residues. The CDR3 DNA reads TGTGCCATCAGTGAGTGGGCGAATAGCAATCAGCCCCAGCATTTT. This gives the protein CAISEWANSNQPQHF.

A remark on this clonotype: Mismatch with germline at one junction end may stem from a read error. The gene calls are TRBV7-9 and TRBJ1-2, with TRBD1 as a possible D gene (6 bases). CDR3 length equals 14 residues. Germline-derived CDR1 and CDR2 are SEHNR and FQNEAQ (reference sequence). This CDR3 reads CASSPAGAGYGYAF. CDR3 DNA sequence: TGTGCCAGCAGCCCCGCGGGGGCGGGCTATGGCTACGCCTTC.

The chain uses TRBV5-1 and TRBJ2-7, with D maybe TRBD1 (5 bases). The length of the CDR3 is 13 residues. Trimming left V 1 base short and J 5 bases short, with 10 bases between. Germline V gene lookup returns CDR1 SGHRS and CDR2 YFSETQ. CDR3 in amino acids: CASSLYRGDEQYF. The CDR3 DNA is TGCGCCAGCAGCTTGTATAGGGGCGACGAGCAGTACTTC.

The chain combines TRBV6-1 with TRBJ1-6; D unclear. V was trimmed by 2 bases and J by 2 bases, leaving 7 bases between them. CDR1 is MNHNS and CDR2 is SASEGT in the germline V gene. CDR3 length: 15 residues. CDR3 in DNA: TGTGCCAGCAGTGAACTCACAGCCTATAATTCACCCCTCCACTTT. Protein product: CASSELTAYNSPLHF.

The chain joins TRBV6-1 to TRBJ2-2, with TRBD2 as a possible D gene (5 bases). The V end was cut by 7 bases, the J end by 5 bases, with 11 bases between. In germline, CDR1 is MNHNS, CDR2 SASEGT. This CDR3 is 13 amino acids long. The DNA of the CDR3 is TGTGCCAGCATCCCCGGAGGAACCGGGGAGCTGTTTTTT. Its protein product is CASIPGGTGELFF.

The V and J genes are TRBV7-9 and TRBJ2-1, with TRBD2 matching over 7 bases. Unmatched junction bases numbered 6, after V lost 3 bases and J lost 1 base. CDR1 is SEHNR and CDR2 is FQNEAQ in the germline V gene (reference sequence). This CDR3 is 16 amino acids long. DNA for the CDR3: TGTGCCAGCAGCTTCCTAGCGGAAAGTTCCTACAATGAGCAGTTCTTC. It encodes CASSFLAESSYNEQFF.

DNA of the CDR3: TGTGCCAGCAGTGAAGTATCGGAGAGATACTATGGCTACACCTTC. Protein sequence: CASSEVSERYYGYTF. The V and J genes are TRBV6-1 and TRBJ1-2; no clear D gene. The CDR3 runs 15 residues. Germline V gene data show CDR1 as MNHNS and CDR2 as SASEGT. V lost 1 base, J lost 3 bases, and 12 bases lay in between.

J is TRBJ1-2 and V is TRBV12-3 or TRBV12-4, with 7 bases identical to TRBD1. The CDR3 has 15 residues. Germline trimming cut 6 bases from V and 0 bases from J; bases unmatched to any gene: 7. Here the CDR3 reads CASRARQGTNYGYTF. CDR3 in DNA: TGTGCCAGCAGGGCCAGACAGGGAACTAACTATGGCTACACCTTC.

This chain uses TRBV28 with TRBJ2-2; 7 bases align to TRBD1. The V gene end was trimmed by 5 bases and the J gene end by 3 bases; junction bases not matched to a gene: 6. The germline gives CDR1 MDHEN, CDR2 SYDVKM. The CDR3 loop spans 15 amino acids. Here the CDR3 reads CASSPSTGHTGELFF. For the CDR3, the DNA is TGTGCCAGCAGTCCCTCGACAGGGCACACCGGGGAGCTGTTTTTT.